Presented here are 13 T cell receptor beta chains from one specimen sequenced in a study of blood T cells in healthy people across ages. A second roughly 6 to 12 cycle PCR used barcoded and J-beta primers. In TCRdb, the 5' RACE reads were re-called with MiXCR into one record per CDR3 protein. The sample lists 900,000 to 950,000 distinct CDR3 sequences, almost 30% occurring once. These same data were also listed under a study on T cells of mothers and their children.

The sample consisted of blood. These TCRs come from a woman in her thirties or forties in good health.

This clonotype showed up many times. V and J are TRBV9 and TRBJ2-3, with TRBD2 matching over 9 bases. This CDR3 contains 16 residues. V gave up 0 bases and J gave up 5 bases; unmatched junction bases: 7. Germline values: CDR1 SGDLS, CDR2 YYNGEE. The CDR3 DNA sequence: TGTGCCAGCAGCGTAGGGATAGCGGGGGCAGGAGATACGCAGTATTTT. Protein sequence: CASSVGIAGAGDTQYF.

Many counts were recorded for this clonotype. This chain links TRBV28 with TRBJ2-4; D not resolved. Germline V gives CDR1 MDHEN, CDR2 SYDVKM. The CDR3 has 19 amino acids. The V end lost 1 base, the J end lost 0 bases, and 19 bases lay between the germline ends. The CDR3 region has the DNA TGTGCCAGCAGTTTATCCATGCTCGACACCGTGATAGCCAAAAACATTCAGTACTTC. Translated: CASSLSMLDTVIAKNIQYF.

A word on this clonotype: A much larger clone lies one base from this, so it may be a read error. This chain links TRBV7-6 with TRBJ2-2, with D perhaps TRBD1 (6 bases). The CDR3 runs 17 residues. Germline CDR1 SGHVS, CDR2 FNYEAQ. The CDR3 sequence is CASSQRPGHTNTGEPFF. CDR3 bases: TGTGCCAGCAGCCAGAGACCGGGACACACGAACACCGGGGAGCCGTTTTTT.

The sample holds a few counts of this clonotype. The chain combines TRBV20-1 with TRBJ1-6, with D possibly being TRBD1 (5 bases). The CDR3 has 15 residues. The V gene lost 0 bases and the J gene lost 8 bases, with 14 bases spanning the gap. From germline, CDR1 is DFQATT and CDR2 SNEGSKA (reference sequence). CDR3 in amino acids: CSARDGGRDHSPLHF. The CDR3 DNA follows: TGCAGTGCTAGAGATGGAGGACGGGACCATTCACCCCTCCACTTT.

Concerning this clonotype: A junction boundary mismatches the germline segment, possibly from a read error. The chain combines TRBV12-3 or TRBV12-4 with TRBJ1-1; D is ambiguous. This CDR3 has 13 residues. CDR3 in amino acids: CAGSLGPGSEAFF. The DNA for the CDR3 is TGTGCCGGCAGTCTTGGGCCGGGCTCTGAAGCTTTCTTT.

This clonotype was recorded at least ten times. The chain employs TRBV7-9 and TRBJ2-1, with 11 bases that match TRBD2. The CDR3 sequence is 16 residues long. Germline lookup yields CDR1 SEHNR and CDR2 FQNEAQ (reference sequence). The junction had 8 bases not matched to a gene; V was cut back by 6 bases and J by 4 bases. CDR3 in amino acids: CASRLTSGSWYNEQFF. The CDR3 DNA reads TGTGCCAGCAGATTAACTAGCGGGAGCTGGTACAATGAGCAGTTCTTC.

This clonotype was picked up a small number of times. The J gene is TRBJ2-5, the V gene TRBV11-1; a possible D gene is TRBD2 (7 bases). This CDR3 is built from 16 residues. Germline loops: CDR1 SGHAT, CDR2 FQDESV (reference sequence). V lost 5 bases and J 6 bases, leaving 22 bases between the germline ends. CDR3 residues: CASSAPEGGAGKTQYF. The CDR3 DNA sequence: TGTGCCAGCAGCGCCCCTGAGGGGGGGGCCGGGAAGACCCAGTACTTC.

In its sample, this clonotype was seen a few times. The gene calls are TRBV11-2 and TRBJ2-6, with D perhaps matching TRBD2 (6 bases). CDR1 SGHAT and CDR2 FQNNGV come from the germline V gene. The CDR3 sequence is 18 residues long. V lost 3 bases to trimming and J lost 0 bases, with 15 bases between them. CDR3 sequence reads: CASSLGGSHSSGANVLTF. For the CDR3, the DNA is TGTGCCAGCAGCTTGGGGGGAAGCCATAGCTCTGGGGCCAACGTCCTGACTTTC.

This clonotype came up a few times. The DNA of the CDR3 is TGCGCCAGCAGCCAAGATTTCGGTGGTCCCAACGAGCAGTACTTC. Protein: CASSQDFGGPNEQYF. V gene TRBV4-3 combines with J gene TRBJ2-7, with D hard to call. This CDR3 region has 15 residues. The V gene's germline CDR1 is LGHNA and CDR2 YSLEER. The V end lost 0 bases, the J end lost 5 bases, and 14 bases lay between the germline ends.

Many counts were recorded for this clonotype. The chain joins TRBV20-1 to TRBJ2-1; 7 nucleotides agree with TRBD1. This CDR3 spans 12 amino acids. In germline, CDR1 is DFQATT, CDR2 SNEGSKA (reference sequence). For the CDR3, the DNA is TGCAGCCTATCAGGGGGTGTGAATGAGCAGTTCTTC. Amino acid sequence: CSLSGGVNEQFF.

V is TRBV6-6 and J is TRBJ1-1, with D maybe TRBD1 (5 bases). With 7 bases removed from V and 6 bases from J, the gap between germline ends came to 12 bases. CDR3 length: 12 amino acids. Germline loops: CDR1 MNHNY, CDR2 SVGAGI (reference sequence). The CDR3 sequence is CASNNGGAEAFF. The CDR3 nucleotides are TGTGCCAGCAACAACGGAGGGGCTGAAGCTTTCTTT.

This clonotype was detected ten times or more. This sequence joins TRBV6-5 and TRBJ1-2; D is unresolved. CDR3 length equals 12 residues. V was pared by 6 bases and J by 7 bases, with 12 bases between. Germline-derived CDR1 and CDR2 are MNHEY and SVGAGI. Written as DNA, the CDR3 is TGTGCCAGCAGATCTACAGCGGTTGGCTACACCTTC. Its translation is CASRSTAVGYTF.

This clonotype has just a few counts. The rearrangement links TRBV27 to TRBJ2-1; possible D gene TRBD2, 5 bases. Germline V gives CDR1 MNHEY, CDR2 SMNVEV (reference sequence). The CDR3 is made up of 16 amino acids. V lost 0 bases and J 6 bases, leaving 15 bases between the germline ends. This chain's CDR3 is CASSLSPGVRGNEQFF. CDR3 nucleotides: TGTGCCAGCAGTTTATCCCCCGGGGTTAGAGGCAATGAGCAGTTCTTC.